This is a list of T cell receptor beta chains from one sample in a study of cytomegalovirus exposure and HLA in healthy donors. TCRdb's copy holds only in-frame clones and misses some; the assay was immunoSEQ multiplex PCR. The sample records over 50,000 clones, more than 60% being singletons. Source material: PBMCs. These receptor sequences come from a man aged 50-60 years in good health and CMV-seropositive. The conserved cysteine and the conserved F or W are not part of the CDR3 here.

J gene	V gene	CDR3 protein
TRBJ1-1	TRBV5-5	ASSSPRTVYTEAF
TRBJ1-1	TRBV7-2	ASSPSRDRPEAF
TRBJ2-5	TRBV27	ASSLILAGDETQY
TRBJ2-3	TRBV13	ASNQRGGLNTQY
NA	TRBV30	ACKRRVDGEQY
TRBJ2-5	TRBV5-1	ASRDYQETQY
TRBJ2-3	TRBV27	ASSKVGDRGRFRADTQY
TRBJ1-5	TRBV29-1	SVGAGGDNQPQH
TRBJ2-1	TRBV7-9	ASSSRTRYNEQF
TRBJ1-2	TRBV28	ASSVRGQAYYGYT
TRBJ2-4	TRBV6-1	AGRLTAVYG
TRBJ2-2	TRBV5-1	ASSTGTGELF
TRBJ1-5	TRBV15	ATSRDPRDAGFNQPQH
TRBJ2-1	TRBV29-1	SVGSFGEQF
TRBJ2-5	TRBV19	ASSPLSGGEETQY
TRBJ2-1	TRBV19	ASSLPGLGVGSYNEQF
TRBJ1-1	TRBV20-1	SAWGGTEAF
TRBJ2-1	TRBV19	ASSELRDSRSNEQF
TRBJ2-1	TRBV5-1	ASSMEGTSGRNERF
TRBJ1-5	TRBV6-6	ASSSRQGVGQPQH
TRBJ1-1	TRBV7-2	ASSPRQGMNTEAF
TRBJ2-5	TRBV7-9	ASSYQQGRETQY
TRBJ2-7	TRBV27	ASSPPSSGRWYEQY
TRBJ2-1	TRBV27	ASSSPGPYNEQF
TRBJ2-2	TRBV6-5	ASTLGQGNTGELF
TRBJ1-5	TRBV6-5	ASSTTGGRQPQH
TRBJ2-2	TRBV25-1	ASTRSGNTGELF
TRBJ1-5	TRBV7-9	SSSLAQNREDNQPQH
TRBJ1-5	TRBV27	ASSLLAGDNQPQH
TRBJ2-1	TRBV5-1	ASSLGLVAYNEQF
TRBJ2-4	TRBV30	AWETSNIQY
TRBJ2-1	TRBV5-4	ASSLGLAQDEQF
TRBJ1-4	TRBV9	ASSPRTGAGEKLF
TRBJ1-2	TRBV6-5	ASSFDTPYGYT
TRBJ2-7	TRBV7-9	SSSLIAAYEQY
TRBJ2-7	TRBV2	ASKAGGLYEQY
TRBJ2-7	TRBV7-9	SSSYNTGGEQY
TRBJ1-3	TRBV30	AWRVRDTPSGTIY
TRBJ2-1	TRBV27	ASSSVPGGLRSEQF
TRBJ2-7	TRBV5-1	ASSLRSRTGRASYEQY
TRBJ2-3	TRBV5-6	ASSRLGRGGQTDTQY
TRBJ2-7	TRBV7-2	ASTSTQGATYEQY
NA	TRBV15	ATRRETNTEAF
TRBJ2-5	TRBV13	ASSFRQGARETQY
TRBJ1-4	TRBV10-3	AISATGAREKLF